This T cell receptor (beta chain) came from a study of blood T cell repertoires in COVID-19. The trim removed 5 bases at V and 2 bases at J, leaving 5 bases unmatched. Looked up from germline, CDR1 is SNHLY and CDR2 is FYNNEI. The CDR3 is 16 residues long. Measured with immunoSEQ multiplex PCR; TCRdb has only the in-frame clones, and not every one. The data hold roughly 230,000 clones, with roughly nine tenths observed a single time. The sequence was obtained from a woman in her thirties or forties who had recovered from COVID-19. V usage is TRBV2 and J usage is TRBJ2-2, with 10 nucleotides matching TRBD2. The sample taken for sequencing was peripheral blood. CDR3 nucleotide sequence: TGTGCCAGCAGTATCCGACTAGCGGGTAACACCGGGGAGCTGTTTTTT. Translation gives CASSIRLAGNTGELFF.